A single sample gave rise to the 22 T cell receptor beta chains below, sequenced in a study of blood T cell repertoires in COVID-19. The data were produced by immunoSEQ multiplex PCR, yet TCRdb's version contains in-frame clones alone and is incomplete. The table shows some 150,000 clones, with about 86% occurring only once. Input material: peripheral blood. These receptors were obtained from a woman aged 55-69 years with COVID-19, enrolled during active disease.

The chain couples TRBV10-3 to TRBJ2-7; D is ambiguous. V lost 5 bases and J lost 2, with 13 bases in between. Germline lookup yields CDR1 ENHRY and CDR2 SYGVKD. The CDR3 extends over 14 amino acids. The CDR3 spells CAISRFTSTYEQYF. The CDR3 DNA reads TGTGCCATCAGTCGATTTACCTCTACCTACGAGCAGTACTTC.

V gene TRBV29-1 combines with J gene TRBJ1-1; D call uncertain. Trimming cost V 6 bases and J 2 bases, with 13 bases left between them. This CDR3 contains 13 residues. In germline, CDR1 is SQVTM, CDR2 ANQGSEA. The CDR3 loop reads CSVPSQLNTEAFF. DNA of the CDR3: TGCAGCGTGCCCTCACAGCTTAACACTGAAGCTTTCTTT. The entire variable domain, with the rest obtained from reference TRBV29-1 and TRBJ1-1, is as follows: SAVISQKPSRDICQRGTSLTIQCQVDSQVTMMFWYRQQPGQSLTLIATANQGSEATYESGFVIDKFPISRPNLTFSTLTVSNMSPEDSSIYLCSVPSQLNTEAFFGQGTRLTVV.

The rearrangement uses TRBV27 and TRBJ1-4; D is possibly TRBD1 (5 bases). Germline CDR1 and CDR2: MNHEY and SMNVEV (reference sequence). V lost 3 bases and J 4 bases, leaving 9 bases between the germline ends. The CDR3 loop spans 14 amino acids. CDR3 sequence reads: CASSLTAYNEKLFF. CDR3 DNA: TGTGCCAGCAGTTTGACAGCCTATAATGAAAAACTGTTTTTT.

The V call is TRBV11-3, the J call TRBJ2-3; 7 nucleotides agree with TRBD2. With V trimmed by 4 bases and J by 5 bases, 12 bases remained unmatched. This CDR3 has 16 amino acids. Germline CDR1 and CDR2: SGHNT and YENEEA. The CDR3 loop reads CASSSDSSGSGDTQYF. CDR3 sequence (DNA): TGTGCCAGCAGCTCGGACTCTAGCGGCAGTGGAGATACGCAGTATTTT.

This clone was counted a single time. V is TRBV4-2 and J is TRBJ1-6, with 9 nucleotides matching TRBD1. The length of the CDR3 is 19 residues. CDR1 is LGHNA and CDR2 is YNFKEQ in the germline V gene. J gave up 0 bases and V 1 base, and 7 bases lay outside the gene matches. The CDR3 protein is CASSQGTQGASSYNSPLHF. The DNA of the CDR3 is TGTGCCAGCAGCCAAGGGACACAGGGGGCGAGCTCCTATAATTCACCCCTCCACTTT.

The chain links TRBV7-3 to TRBJ2-6; D may be TRBD1 (6 bases). The CDR3 is made up of 15 amino acids. Germline V gene sequence: CDR1 SGHTA, CDR2 FQGTGA. V shed 5 bases and J shed 2 bases, with 10 bases lying between them. CDR3 residues: CASSPTGAGANVLTF. CDR3 sequence (DNA): TGTGCCAGCAGCCCGACAGGTGCTGGGGCCAACGTCCTGACTTTC.

To note about this clone: In the same sample, other DNA sequences code for this CDR3. The genes are TRBV19 and TRBJ1-3; D is unclear. The germline CDR1 and CDR2 sequences are LNHDA and SQIVND (reference sequence). V shed 3 bases and J shed 0 bases, with 6 bases lying between them. This CDR3 has 14 amino acids. CDR3 sequence: CASSIQDSGNTIYF. CDR3 DNA: TGTGCCAGTAGTATCCAGGACTCTGGAAACACCATATATTTT.

In its sample, this clone was seen a few times. This CDR3 reads CASSVALQGPYEQYF. The CDR3 DNA reads TGTGCCAGCAGCGTAGCCTTACAGGGACCCTACGAGCAGTACTTC. V usage is TRBV9 and J usage is TRBJ2-7; D is possibly TRBD1 (6 bases). This CDR3 has 15 amino acids. The germline V gene has CDR1 SGDLS and CDR2 YYNGEE. Trimming took off 0 bases at V and 2 bases at J, with 12 bases between the two ends.

The chain couples TRBV19 to TRBJ2-1, with D possibly TRBD1 on 6 matching bases. Per germline, CDR1 LNHDA and CDR2 SQIVND (reference sequence). The ends were cut back, 5 bases at V and 4 bases at J, with 21 bases in the middle. CDR3 size: 17 residues. In DNA, the CDR3 is TGTGCCAGTAGTGTCTTTCAACCCGGGACACAGTACAATGAGCAGTTCTTC. Translation gives CASSVFQPGTQYNEQFF.

V usage is TRBV11-2 and J usage is TRBJ2-7; 9 bases align to TRBD1. CDR1 SGHAT and CDR2 FQNNGV come from the germline V gene. V lost 1 base, J lost 5 bases, and 3 bases stayed unmatched. This CDR3 has 14 amino acids. This chain's CDR3 is CASSLGGTGNEQYF. The CDR3 region has the DNA TGTGCCAGCAGCTTAGGAGGGACAGGGAACGAGCAGTACTTC.

For the CDR3, the DNA is TGTGCCAGCAGCGTAGAACCCCGGCGGGGGCCCCAGCATTTT. Residues: CASSVEPRRGPQHF. The gene calls are TRBV9 and TRBJ1-5; D uncertain. The length of the CDR3 is 14 residues. V lost 0 bases, J lost 9 bases, and 13 bases lay in between. Per the germline V gene, CDR1 is SGDLS and CDR2 is YYNGEE.

The gene calls are TRBV7-3 and TRBJ2-2, with D possibly TRBD2 on 5 matching bases. Trimming removed 5 bases at V and 7 bases at J, with 20 bases between. Germline loops: CDR1 SGHTA, CDR2 FQGTGA. CDR3 length equals 16 residues. In DNA form, the CDR3 reads TGTGCCAGCAGCCGATCGACCGTAGTACGGGGCGGGGAGCTGTTTTTT. Amino acids: CASSRSTVVRGGELFF.

The rearrangement links TRBV27 to TRBJ2-7; perhaps TRBD1 as D (6 bases). The CDR3 is made up of 14 amino acids. Trimming cost V 5 bases and J 3 bases, with 14 bases left between them. Germline values: CDR1 MNHEY, CDR2 SMNVEV (reference sequence). This CDR3 reads CASSLGQNFYEQYF. The CDR3 DNA sequence: TGTGCCAGCAGTCTCGGACAGAACTTCTACGAGCAGTACTTC.

This sequence joins TRBV11-2 and TRBJ2-7, with 10 nucleotides matching TRBD1. Germline CDR1 and CDR2: SGHAT and FQNNGV. The length of the CDR3 is 16 residues. V was pared by 5 bases and J by 4 bases, with 11 bases of the junction left unmatched. The CDR3 DNA reads TGTGCCAGCAGCCGACTGGAGACAGGGGGCGGGTACGAGCAGTACTTC. It translates to CASSRLETGGGYEQYF.

V usage is TRBV27 and J usage is TRBJ2-7; D call uncertain. The CDR3 runs to 12 residues. Trimming took 6 bases from V and 7 from J, leaving 13 bases between them. Germline V gives CDR1 MNHEY, CDR2 SMNVEV (reference sequence). The CDR3 DNA sequence: TGTGCCAGCAGCCGACTGCTTGGGGAGCAGTACTTC. It codes for CASSRLLGEQYF.

This clone came up once. The J gene is TRBJ1-5, the V gene TRBV18, with TRBD1 matching over 10 bases. This CDR3 is built from 15 residues. CDR1 and CDR2 (germline): KGHSH, LQKENI. After removal of 6 bases from V and 5 bases from J, the junction contained 7 bases not matched to a gene. The CDR3 sequence: CASSPTGGRDQPQHF. The CDR3 DNA reads as TGTGCCAGCTCCCCGACAGGGGGCCGGGATCAGCCCCAGCATTTT.

The V gene is TRBV5-5, the J gene TRBJ1-3; D may be TRBD1 (6 bases). Germline CDR1 SGHKS, CDR2 YYEKEE (reference sequence). V lost 4 bases to trimming and J lost 0 bases, with 11 bases between them. This CDR3 spans 15 amino acids. The CDR3 bases are TGTGCCAGCAGCCTGGACAGTTACTCTGGAAACACCATATATTTT. Its translation is CASSLDSYSGNTIYF.

The CDR3, as DNA: TGCGCCAGCAGCCAAGATGGGAGGGTACAGACCCAGTACTTC. Its protein is CASSQDGRVQTQYF. The chain employs TRBV4-1 and TRBJ2-5, with 7 bases that match TRBD2. Germline V gives CDR1 MGHRA, CDR2 YSYEKL. There are 14 residues in the CDR3. J was trimmed by 6 bases and V by 0 bases; bases with no gene match: 4.

This clone was detected only once. V and J are TRBV5-4 and TRBJ1-2, with no clear D. V dropped 4 bases and J dropped 2 bases, with 9 bases sitting between them. This CDR3 comprises 13 residues. Germline CDR1 is SGHNT and CDR2 is YYREEE (reference sequence). The CDR3 DNA reads TGTGCCAGCAGCCCTTCCCGGAACTATGGCTACACCTTC. Protein sequence: CASSPSRNYGYTF.

Comments on this clone: The same CDR3 can be traced to other DNA sequences in this sample. CDR3 nucleotide sequence: TGCGCCAGCAGCTTGGTAGTGAACACTGAAGCTTTCTTT. This translates into CASSLVVNTEAFF. This rearrangement joins TRBV5-1 to TRBJ1-1; no reliable D call. CDR3 length equals 13 residues. Trimming took off 0 bases at V and 0 bases at J, with 3 bases between the two ends. CDR1 is SGHRS, CDR2 YFSETQ, per germline.

This clone was observed a few times. The CDR3 DNA reads TGCAGTGCTAGTTCCCGGGACAGGGGTTCCTACAATGAGCAGTTCTTC. Protein: CSASSRDRGSYNEQFF. This sequence joins TRBV20-1 and TRBJ2-1; 10 bases map to TRBD1. Germline values: CDR1 DFQATT, CDR2 SNEGSKA (reference sequence). CDR3 size: 16 residues. V was pared by 3 bases and J by 1 base, with 6 bases of the junction left unmatched.

The chain uses TRBV7-6 and TRBJ1-5; 7 positions match TRBD1. V lost 5 bases to trimming and J lost 5 bases; unmatched junction nucleotides: 12. The germline gives CDR1 SGHVS, CDR2 FNYEAQ. This CDR3 comprises 16 residues. The CDR3 coding sequence is TGTGCCAGCAGCCGGGGGGGGACAGCAGCCTATCAGCCCCAGCATTTT. It encodes CASSRGGTAAYQPQHF.